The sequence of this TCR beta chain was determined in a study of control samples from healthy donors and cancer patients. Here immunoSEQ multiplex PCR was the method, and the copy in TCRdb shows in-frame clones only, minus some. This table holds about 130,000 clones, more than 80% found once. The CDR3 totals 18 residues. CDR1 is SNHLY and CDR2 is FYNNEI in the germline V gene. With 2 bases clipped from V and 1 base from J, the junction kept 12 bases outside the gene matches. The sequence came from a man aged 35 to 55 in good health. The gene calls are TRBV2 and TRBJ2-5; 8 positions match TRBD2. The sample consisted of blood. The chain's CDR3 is CASSEMSFGLAGQETQYF. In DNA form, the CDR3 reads TGTGCCAGCAGTGAAATGAGTTTTGGGCTAGCGGGCCAAGAGACCCAGTACTTC. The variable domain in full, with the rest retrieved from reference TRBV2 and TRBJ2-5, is EPEVTQTPSHQVTQMGQEVILRCVPISNHLYFYWYRQILGQKVEFLVSFYNNEISEKSEIFDDQFSVERPDGSNFTLKIRSTKLEDSAMYFCASSEMSFGLAGQETQYFGPGTRLLVL.